The clone carrying this T cell receptor (beta chain) has just a few counts. Around 90 million PBMCs per unsorted sample were used for genomic DNA. The record originates from a study of shared clonotypes between healthy human individuals. Deletions cut 0 bases from V and 3 bases from J, with 11 bases between. Germline loops: CDR1 GTSNPN, CDR2 SVGIG (reference sequence). This CDR3 contains 14 residues. TCRdb's table, derived via immunoSEQ multiplex PCR, lists solely in-frame clones and lacks some. The sample has around 480,000 clones; 75% to 80% are singletons. This chain links TRBV30 with TRBJ1-2; no clear D. What was sequenced was PBMCs. The sequence was obtained from a woman aged 35 to 49 in good health. Some clones in this sample may be carry-over from other donors' samples. CDR3 sequence reads: CAWSVRRGYYGYTF. The CDR3 DNA follows: TGTGCCTGGAGTGTACGAAGAGGCTACTATGGCTACACCTTC.